What follows are 30 T cell receptor beta chains derived from one specimen sequenced in a study of early T cells in non-severe SARS-CoV-2 infection. TCRdb redid the calling of the 5' RACE reads with MiXCR, one entry per CDR3 protein. The data contain about 44,000 distinct CDR3 sequences, approximately 6% of them seen just once; the ten biggest clones take up 9.5% to 15%. Sequencing input: whole blood. The receptors shown here come from an adult who was a healthcare worker with PCR-confirmed SARS-CoV-2 infection or an uninfected control (not recorded which).

This clonotype was seen repeatedly, ten times or more. The rearrangement uses TRBV20-1 and TRBJ2-5; TRBD1 matches at 8 bases. Looked up from germline, CDR1 is DFQATT and CDR2 is SNEGSKA (reference sequence). This CDR3 comprises 16 residues. Germline trimming cut 1 base from V and 2 bases from J; bases unmatched to any gene: 9. The CDR3 sequence is CSARGVGQGWQETQYF. For the CDR3, the DNA is TGCAGTGCTAGAGGAGTAGGACAGGGTTGGCAAGAGACCCAGTACTTC.

This chain connects TRBV4-1 to TRBJ2-7; D is perhaps TRBD1 (6 bases). CDR3 length equals 15 residues. The germline CDR1 and CDR2 sequences are MGHRA and YSYEKL. V was pared by 3 bases and J by 7 bases, with 19 bases between. The CDR3 coding sequence is TGCGCCAGCAGCCAGTTACAGGGTCCACGTCGAGAGCAGTACTTC. It specifies CASSQLQGPRREQYF.

This clonotype was detected only a few times. V is TRBV3-1 and J is TRBJ2-3; no clear D gene. The germline gives CDR1 LGHDT, CDR2 YNNKEL (reference sequence). The V and J ends lost 0 bases and 1 base respectively, with 11 bases between them. This CDR3 comprises 16 residues. The CDR3 protein is CASSQELTSRTDTQYF. DNA for the CDR3: TGTGCCAGCAGCCAAGAACTCACCTCACGCACAGATACGCAGTATTTT.

This sequence joins TRBV6-6 and TRBJ2-3, with TRBD2 matching 7 bases. V lost 2 bases and J lost 2; bases outside the gene matches: 10. This CDR3 is built from 17 residues. Germline values: CDR1 MNHNY, CDR2 SVGAGI (reference sequence). The CDR3 loop is CASSYRARRGDTDTQYF. CDR3 DNA: TGTGCCAGCAGTTACCGAGCTCGTCGGGGGGACACAGATACGCAGTATTTT.

The chain links TRBV20-1 to TRBJ2-4; 7 nucleotides agree with TRBD1. Germline CDR1 DFQATT, CDR2 SNEGSKA (reference sequence). The CDR3 is made up of 21 amino acids. Trimming cost V 6 bases and J 1 base; bases outside gene matches: 27. CDR3 region: CSAIAYSTNTGVGAAKNIQYF. CDR3 in DNA: TGCAGTGCCATCGCATACTCGACCAATACAGGGGTAGGAGCTGCCAAAAACATTCAGTACTTC.

This clonotype has only a few counts. V gene TRBV2 combines with J gene TRBJ2-7; D gene ambiguous. The CDR3 loop spans 12 amino acids. Per germline, CDR1 SNHLY and CDR2 FYNNEI. The V gene lost 5 bases and the J gene lost 3 bases, with 8 bases spanning the gap. The CDR3 DNA sequence: TGTGCCAGCAGTATTGCGCTCTACGAGCAGTACTTC. Amino acid sequence: CASSIALYEQYF.

The sample holds many counts of this clonotype. The chain has TRBV27 and TRBJ2-1; 8 bases line up with TRBD1. The CDR3 length is 15 residues. V trimming: 5 bases; J trimming: 5 bases; junction bases outside the gene matches: 8. Germline loops: CDR1 MNHEY, CDR2 SMNVEV (reference sequence). The CDR3 spells CASSDRGPSDNEQFF. The CDR3 DNA reads as TGTGCCAGCAGTGACAGGGGCCCCTCAGACAATGAGCAGTTCTTC.

This clonotype occurred many times. The chain recombines TRBV7-9 with TRBJ2-7; possible D gene TRBD1, 6 bases. Germline assignment: CDR1 SEHNR and CDR2 FQNEAQ (reference sequence). V lost 6 bases and J lost 0, with 12 bases in between. The CDR3 is made up of 14 amino acids. This chain's CDR3 is CASSPGQHSYEQYF. CDR3 DNA: TGTGCCAGCAGTCCCGGACAGCACTCCTACGAGCAGTACTTC.

This clonotype has more than one count but fewer than ten. The CDR3 DNA follows: TGTGCCAGCAGCACTAGCGGGGGCGTGAGCAATGAGCAGTTCTTC. Protein: CASSTSGGVSNEQFF. The chain carries TRBV7-9 and TRBJ2-1; 11 bases match TRBD2. Per germline, CDR1 SEHNR and CDR2 FQNEAQ (reference sequence). The CDR3 has 15 residues. With V trimmed by 5 bases and J by 6 bases, 6 bases remained unmatched. Full variable domain (rest looked up from reference TRBV7-9 and TRBJ2-1): DTGVSQNPRHKITKRGQNVTFRCDPISEHNRLYWYRQTLGQGPEFLTYFQNEAQLEKSRLLSDRFSAERPKGSFSTLEIQRTEQGDSAMYLCASSTSGGVSNEQFFGPGTRLTVL.

As for this clonotype: A single base separates this from a much larger clone, so it may be a read error. The V call is TRBV14, the J call TRBJ2-5, with D hard to call. CDR3 length equals 13 residues. CDR1 is SGHDN and CDR2 is FVKESK in the germline V gene. CDR3 in amino acids: CASSRQVLETKYF. As DNA, the CDR3 is TGTGCCAGCAGCCGGCAGGTCCTGGAGACCAAGTACTTC. Together with reference TRBV14 and TRBJ2-5, the CDR3 gives the full variable domain: EAGVTQFPSHSVIEKGQTVTLRCDPISGHDNLYWYRRVMGKEIKFLLHFVKESKQDESGMPNNRFLAERTGGTYSTLKVQPAELEDSGVYFCASSRQVLETKYFGPGTRLLVL.

In this sample, this clonotype turned up many times. The chain combines TRBV7-2 with TRBJ1-5; 8 nucleotides align to TRBD1. Germline V gives CDR1 SGHTA, CDR2 FQGNSA. The V gene end was trimmed by 4 bases and the J gene end by 4 bases; junction bases not matched to a gene: 3. CDR3 length: 14 amino acids. CDR3 in DNA: TGTGCCAGCAGCTCAAGGACAGGGAATCAGCCCCAGCATTTT. Encoded protein: CASSSRTGNQPQHF.

Only a few counts were recorded for this clonotype. The V gene is TRBV12-3 or TRBV12-4, the J gene TRBJ1-5, with D perhaps TRBD1 (6 bases). Trimming took off 6 bases at V and 6 bases at J, with 15 bases between the two ends. This CDR3 has 14 residues. The chain's CDR3 is CASSLGSGAQPQHF. Here the CDR3 DNA reads TGTGCCAGCAGCCTAGGATCAGGGGCTCAGCCCCAGCATTTT.

This clonotype showed up many times. This chain uses TRBV5-1 with TRBJ2-7, with D unresolved. V lost 0 bases to trimming and J lost 0 bases, with 7 bases between them. Germline CDR1 reads SGHRS; CDR2 reads YFSETQ. This CDR3 spans 14 amino acids. The CDR3 loop is CASSLDSPSYEQYF. The CDR3 coding sequence is TGCGCCAGCAGCTTGGACAGTCCCTCCTACGAGCAGTACTTC. Using reference TRBV5-1 and TRBJ2-7 for the parts outside the CDR3, the full variable domain is KAGVTQTPRYLIKTRGQQVTLSCSPISGHRSVSWYQQTPGQGLQFLFEYFSETQRNKGNFPGRFSGRQFSNSRSEMNVSTLELGDSALYLCASSLDSPSYEQYFGPGTRLTVT.

At least ten counts were recorded for this clonotype. The gene calls are TRBV7-6 and TRBJ1-6; 7 positions match TRBD1. After removal of 4 bases from V and 3 bases from J, the junction contained 12 bases not matched to a gene. Germline CDR1 and CDR2: SGHVS and FNYEAQ. The CDR3 sequence is 18 residues long. This CDR3 is CASSSSTGNLLYNSPLHF. The CDR3 DNA follows: TGTGCCAGCAGCTCCTCGACAGGGAATCTACTCTATAATTCACCCCTCCACTTT.

This clonotype was picked up many times. The chain is built from TRBV6-1 and TRBJ2-7, with D possibly being TRBD1 or TRBD2 (5 bases each). Deletions cut 4 bases from V and 0 bases from J, with 13 bases between. CDR1 is MNHNS, CDR2 SASEGT, per germline. This CDR3 contains 15 residues. CDR3 sequence reads: CASSARGDGSYEQYF. CDR3 sequence (DNA): TGTGCCAGCAGTGCCCGAGGGGACGGCTCCTACGAGCAGTACTTC.

Ten or more counts support this clonotype. V usage is TRBV3-1 and J usage is TRBJ2-5; D is tentatively TRBD1 or TRBD2 (6 bases each). V was clipped by 4 bases and J by 1 base, with 16 bases between them. Looked up from germline, CDR1 is LGHDT and CDR2 is YNNKEL (reference sequence). CDR3 length: 16 amino acids. CDR3 bases: TGTGCCAGCAGCCGCGGGACACAAAAGATCCAAGAGACCCAGTACTTC. Its translation is CASSRGTQKIQETQYF.

The V and J genes are TRBV9 and TRBJ2-7; no clear D gene. This CDR3 has 15 amino acids. Trimming pared 1 base from V and 2 bases from J, leaving 13 bases between. Germline assignment: CDR1 SGDLS and CDR2 YYNGEE. CDR3 DNA sequence: TGTGCCAGCAGCGTAAGCCCCACCTCCACCTACGAGCAGTACTTC. This gives the protein CASSVSPTSTYEQYF. Full variable domain (remainder filled in from reference TRBV9 and TRBJ2-7): DSGVTQTPKHLITATGQRVTLRCSPRSGDLSVYWYQQSLDQGLQFLIQYYNGEERAKGNILERFSAQQFPDLHSELNLSSLELGDSALYFCASSVSPTSTYEQYFGPGTRLTVT.

This clonotype was counted many times. The V and J genes are TRBV15 and TRBJ2-3, with TRBD2 matching 11 bases. Germline CDR1 is LNHNV and CDR2 is YYDKDF (reference sequence). The CDR3 length is 16 residues. V lost 1 base to trimming and J lost 5 bases; unmatched junction nucleotides: 5. CDR3 loop: CATSRGSGGAGDTQYF. The CDR3 DNA sequence: TGTGCCACCAGCAGAGGTAGCGGGGGGGCCGGAGATACGCAGTATTTT.

This clonotype was detected many times. The rearrangement links TRBV7-8 to TRBJ2-3; 9 nucleotides agree with TRBD2. The CDR3 has 15 residues. Germline values: CDR1 SGHVS, CDR2 FQNEAQ. Trimming took 4 bases from V and 2 from J; bases not matched to a gene: 4. The CDR3 here is CASSSSSGTTDTQYF. For the CDR3, the DNA is TGTGCCAGCAGCTCCTCTAGCGGGACCACAGATACGCAGTATTTT.

This clonotype was recorded at least ten times. The gene calls are TRBV6-5 and TRBJ2-6; tentative D call: TRBD1 (5 bases). This CDR3 spans 15 amino acids. Trimming shortened V by 8 bases and J by 3 bases, and 14 bases separated the two germline ends. Germline CDR1 reads MNHEY; CDR2 reads SVGAGI. CDR3 DNA sequence: TGTGCCAGCTCGGAAGGGGTAGATGGGGCCAACGTCCTGACTTTC. Translation gives CASSEGVDGANVLTF.

The table lists this clonotype with many counts. The rearrangement uses TRBV2 and TRBJ2-5, with D perhaps given as TRBD1 or TRBD2 (5 bases each). The CDR3 contains 15 residues. CDR1 and CDR2 from the germline V gene are SNHLY and FYNNEI. The V and J ends lost 6 bases and 4 bases respectively, with 18 bases between them. The CDR3 here is CASRAGTTGLETQYF. CDR3 nucleotide sequence: TGTGCCAGCAGAGCAGGGACGACTGGCCTAGAGACCCAGTACTTC.

This clonotype appeared a few times. The J gene is TRBJ1-1, the V gene TRBV11-2, with D tentatively TRBD1 (5 bases). CDR3 length: 14 residues. V lost 5 bases and J lost 0, with 10 bases in between. Per germline, CDR1 SGHAT and CDR2 FQNNGV. In DNA form, the CDR3 reads TGTGCCAGCAGCCTTGGGACCGTGAACACTGAAGCTTTCTTT. Its translation: CASSLGTVNTEAFF.

Many counts were recorded for this clonotype. The chain carries TRBV12-3 or TRBV12-4 and TRBJ2-7, with 11 bases identical to TRBD1. V lost 5 bases, J lost 3 bases, and 3 bases stayed unmatched. The length of the CDR3 is 14 residues. The CDR3 DNA follows: TGTGCCAGCAGTCCGGGACAGGGGGGCTACGAGCAGTACTTC. Protein: CASSPGQGGYEQYF.

Only a few counts were recorded for this clonotype. The V call is TRBV27, the J call TRBJ1-1; D not resolved. CDR1 MNHEY and CDR2 SMNVEV come from the germline V gene (reference sequence). V lost 3 bases to trimming and J lost 1 base, with 9 bases between them. The CDR3 runs to 14 residues. As DNA, the CDR3 is TGTGCCAGCAGTTTCTCCAACAGGAACACTGAAGCTTTCTTT. It yields the protein CASSFSNRNTEAFF.

The sample holds many counts of this clonotype. The rearrangement links TRBV28 to TRBJ1-6; tentative D call: TRBD1 (6 bases). This CDR3 has 15 residues. Trimming cost V 8 bases and J 9 bases, with 20 bases left between them. In germline, CDR1 is MDHEN, CDR2 SYDVKM. CDR3 sequence reads: CASRGRRTRGSPLHF. For the CDR3, the DNA is TGTGCCAGCCGGGGGCGTCGGACCAGGGGTTCACCCCTCCACTTT.

This rearrangement joins TRBV2 to TRBJ1-2, with D uncertain. This CDR3 contains 14 residues. V lost 7 bases and J 4 bases, leaving 16 bases between the germline ends. CDR1 is SNHLY and CDR2 is FYNNEI in the germline V gene. The DNA for the CDR3 is TGTGCCAGCACCGAAGAGGGTCAAAGCTATGGCTACACCTTC. As protein: CASTEEGQSYGYTF.

This clonotype has a count of ten or more. The rearrangement uses TRBV18 and TRBJ2-7, with no clear D. V was clipped by 2 bases and J by 2 bases, with 7 bases between them. This CDR3 region has 13 residues. Germline V CDR1 and CDR2: KGHSH, LQKENI. The CDR3 region is CASSPVTTYEQYF. The CDR3 nucleotides are TGTGCCAGCTCACCAGTGACGACCTACGAGCAGTACTTC.

In this sample, this clonotype turned up many times. The chain employs TRBV5-1 and TRBJ2-3, with D possibly TRBD2 on 6 matching bases. The V end was cut by 4 bases, the J end by 1 base, with 13 bases between. CDR1 SGHRS and CDR2 YFSETQ come from the germline V gene. The CDR3 consists of 15 residues. CDR3 region: CASSLSGPRTDTQYF. Here the CDR3 DNA reads TGCGCCAGCAGCCTTAGCGGCCCCCGCACAGATACGCAGTATTTT.

This clonotype occurred many times. This chain joins TRBV7-9 and TRBJ1-1; D is undetermined. With 1 base removed from V and 3 bases from J, the gap between germline ends came to 3 bases. The CDR3 runs to 12 residues. The V gene's germline CDR1 is SEHNR and CDR2 FQNEAQ (reference sequence). CDR3 sequence: CASSLDYTEAFF. CDR3 bases: TGTGCCAGCAGCTTAGACTACACTGAAGCTTTCTTT.

This clonotype is labeled medium-sized. This chain connects TRBV28 to TRBJ2-7, with D possibly being TRBD1 or TRBD2 (5 bases each). The CDR3 has 12 amino acids. Germline assignment: CDR1 MDHEN and CDR2 SYDVKM. V lost 2 bases and J 5 bases, leaving 7 bases between the germline ends. The chain's CDR3 is CASSLGGDEQYF. The CDR3 DNA sequence: TGTGCCAGCAGTTTAGGGGGTGACGAGCAGTACTTC.